Listed below are T cell receptor beta chains from one sample, sequenced in a study of blood T cell repertoires in COVID-19. Clones were sequenced by immunoSEQ multiplex PCR, and TCRdb holds only the in-frame ones, with some missing. The sample lists under 500,000 clones, roughly 89% occurring once. Material: peripheral blood. The receptors were sampled from a woman under 40 with acute or convalescent COVID-19. The CDR3 runs from the conserved cysteine through the conserved F or W. A D gene is named only where the DNA matches it firmly. Rows may omit the clone size; those that give it use once, few, many or a size class.

>TRBJ2-1|TRBD2|TRBV2|.
CASSDGGVRYNEQFF
TGTGCCAGCAGTGACGGGGGGGTTCGTTACAATGAGCAGTTCTTC
>TRBJ2-1|TRBD2|TRBV4-1|.
CASSQDPLAGWNEQFF
TGCGCCAGCAGCCAAGACCCTTTAGCGGGGTGGAATGAGCAGTTCTTC
>TRBJ1-5|.|TRBV6-6|.
CASSYGGHQPQHF
TGTGCCAGCAGTTACGGTGGGCATCAGCCCCAGCATTTT
>TRBJ1-4|.|TRBV6-5|.
CASQGYSNEKLFF
TGTGCCAGCCAGGGGTACAGTAATGAAAAACTGTTTTTT
>TRBJ2-7|TRBD1|TRBV7-9|.
CASSLGVGQGEFYEQYF
TGTGCCAGCAGCTTAGGGGTGGGACAGGGTGAGTTCTACGAGCAGTACTTC
>TRBJ2-7|.|TRBV4-1|.
CASSQEVVRKGGLSYEQYF
TGCGCCAGCAGCCAAGAGGTGGTCAGGAAAGGCGGACTCTCCTACGAGCAGTACTTC
>TRBJ2-4|.|TRBV7-9|.
CASSLWRGGLAKNIQYF
TGTGCCAGCAGCTTATGGAGGGGGGGACTAGCCAAAAACATTCAGTACTTC
>TRBJ1-5|.|TRBV19|few
CASRYSNQPQHF
TGTGCCAGTAGATATAGCAATCAGCCCCAGCATTTT
>TRBJ2-7|TRBD2|TRBV5-1|.
CASSQLAGLNEQYF
TGCGCCAGCAGCCAACTAGCGGGGCTCAACGAGCAGTACTTC
>TRBJ2-7|TRBD1|TRBV5-1|.
CASSQGAGDEQYF
TGCGCCAGCAGTCAGGGGGCCGGGGACGAGCAGTACTTC
>TRBJ2-3|TRBD1|TRBV28|.
CASSLGQGNTDTQYF
TGTGCCAGCAGTTTGGGACAGGGCAACACAGATACGCAGTATTTT
>TRBJ1-1|.|TRBV5-1|once
CASSLQGTEAFF
TGCGCCAGCAGCTTGCAGGGAACTGAAGCTTTCTTT
>TRBJ1-1|.|TRBV5-5|.
CASSFAGGRTEAFF
TGTGCCAGCAGCTTCGCCGGCGGGAGGACTGAAGCTTTCTTT
>TRBJ1-2|.|TRBV19|.
CASSMEGAYYGYTF
TGTGCCAGTAGTATGGAAGGGGCCTACTATGGCTACACCTTC
>TRBJ1-1|.|TRBV5-1|.
CASRQRTADNTEAFF
TGCGCCAGCAGACAAAGGACAGCTGATAACACTGAAGCTTTCTTT
>TRBJ1-1|TRBD1|TRBV18|.
CASSPPGGQGGRGAFF
TGTGCCAGCTCACCGCCAGGGGGACAGGGGGGCCGGGGAGCTTTCTTT
>TRBJ2-3|TRBD1|TRBV7-3|.
CASSPRDRGSTDTQYF
TGTGCCAGCAGCCCCCGGGACAGGGGTTCTACAGATACGCAGTATTTT
>TRBJ2-1|.|TRBV11-3|.
CASSPLRAPYNEQFF
TGTGCCAGCAGCCCTCTGCGGGCACCATACAATGAGCAGTTCTTC
>TRBJ2-5|.|TRBV19|.
CASSPGLQETQYF
TGTGCCAGTAGCCCGGGACTGCAAGAGACCCAGTACTTC
>TRBJ1-2|TRBD1|TRBV28|few
CASSLDRGLPGYTF
TGTGCCAGCAGTTTGGACAGGGGACTTCCTGGCTACACCTTC
>TRBJ1-6|TRBD1|TRBV7-3|.
CASSSGTVNSPLHF
TGTGCCAGCAGCTCCGGGACAGTGAATTCACCCCTCCACTTT
>TRBJ2-3|TRBD2|TRBV24-1|.
CATSVQRGSTDTQYF
TGTGCCACCAGTGTGCAGCGGGGGAGCACAGATACGCAGTATTTT
>TRBJ2-3|.|TRBV7-8|.
CASSPIVGTDTQYF
TGTGCCAGCAGCCCCATTGTTGGCACAGATACGCAGTATTTT
>TRBJ1-6|.|TRBV4-1|.
CASSQDRWPYNSPLHF
TGCGCCAGCAGCCAAGACAGATGGCCCTATAATTCACCCCTCCACTTT
>TRBJ2-3|.|TRBV5-6|once
CASSFRSLVSPDTQYF
TGTGCCAGCAGCTTTAGGAGTCTAGTCTCTCCGGATACGCAGTATTTT
>TRBJ2-5|TRBD2|TRBV5-1|.
CASSAYLAAYQETQYF
TGCGCCAGCAGCGCATATCTAGCGGCGTACCAAGAGACCCAGTACTTC
>TRBJ2-7|.|TRBV20-1|.
CSARQSYEQYF
TGCAGTGCTCGACAGTCCTACGAGCAGTACTTC
>TRBJ1-1|.|TRBV12-3/TRBV12-4|.
CASSGAMNTEAFF
TGTGCCAGCAGTGGGGCCATGAACACTGAAGCTTTCTTT
>TRBJ1-2|TRBD1|TRBV7-2|.
CASSRKWDRGSFGYTF
TGTGCCAGCAGCAGAAAATGGGACAGGGGTAGTTTTGGCTACACCTTC
>TRBJ2-3|.|TRBV7-9|.
CASTSVIGRSPDTQYF
TGTGCCAGCACATCAGTTATAGGAAGGAGCCCAGATACGCAGTATTTT
>TRBJ1-1|.|TRBV6-5|.
CASTRGVNTEAFF
TGTGCCAGCACCCGCGGGGTGAACACTGAAGCTTTCTTT
>TRBJ2-1|.|TRBV21-1|.
CASRCRGNEQFF
TGTGCCAGCAGGTGCCGGGGCAATGAGCAGTTCTTC
>TRBJ1-2|TRBD1|TRBV6-2/TRBV6-3|.
CASSQGQGDGYTF
TGTGCCAGCAGCCAGGGACAGGGAGATGGCTACACCTTC
>TRBJ1-2|.|TRBV6-5|.
CASRSTAHGYTF
TGTGCCAGCAGATCGACAGCCCATGGCTACACCTTC
>TRBJ1-1|.|TRBV5-1|.
CASSPNVGANTEAFF
TGCGCCAGCAGCCCGAATGTGGGGGCCAACACTGAAGCTTTCTTT
>TRBJ2-1|TRBD1|TRBV27|.
CASRTRTTGGKGQFF
TGTGCCAGCCGAACGAGGACTACAGGGGGCAAAGGGCAGTTCTTC
>TRBJ1-2|.|TRBV5-1|.
CASGQNYGYTF
TGCGCCAGCGGACAGAACTATGGCTACACCTTC
>TRBJ2-7|.|TRBV7-9|.
CASSDIRETYEQYF
TGTGCCAGCAGCGACATACGGGAAACCTACGAGCAGTACTTC
>TRBJ2-5|TRBD2|TRBV9|.
CASSVGASGGKETQYF
TGTGCCAGCAGCGTAGGGGCTAGCGGGGGGAAAGAGACCCAGTACTTC
>TRBJ2-5|TRBD1|TRBV20-1|.
CSASPGQAFRAQYF
TGCAGTGCTAGTCCGGGACAGGCTTTTAGGGCCCAGTACTTC
>TRBJ2-5|.|TRBV7-2|.
CASSRSGLLQETQYF
TGTGCCAGCAGCAGATCTGGACTACTTCAAGAGACCCAGTACTTC
>TRBJ1-5|.|TRBV29-1|.
CSVELGLGQPQHF
TGCAGCGTTGAGTTGGGGCTAGGGCAGCCCCAGCATTTT
>TRBJ2-2|.|TRBV12-5|.
CASGLVFEGPVYTGELFF
TGTGCTAGTGGTTTGGTATTCGAGGGTCCCGTTTACACCGGGGAGCTGTTTTTT
>TRBJ1-1|.|TRBV9|.
CASSPSGAFMNTEAFF
TGTGCCAGCAGCCCTTCGGGAGCTTTCATGAACACTGAAGCTTTCTTT
>TRBJ1-6|TRBD1|TRBV18|.
CASSSTGADSPLHF
TGTGCCAGCTCATCTACAGGGGCCGATTCACCCCTCCACTTT
>TRBJ2-3|TRBD1|TRBV6-5|.
CASSKNRGGDTQYF
TGTGCCAGCAGTAAAAACAGGGGTGGGGATACGCAGTATTTT
>TRBJ2-2|TRBD2|TRBV27|.
CASSLGLAGARTGELFF
TGTGCCAGCAGTTTAGGACTAGCGGGGGCGAGGACCGGGGAGCTGTTTTTT
>TRBJ2-7|TRBD1|TRBV29-1|.
CSARTGEDEQYF
TGCAGCGCACGGACAGGGGAGGACGAGCAGTACTTC
>TRBJ2-6|TRBD1|TRBV5-4|.
CASSTGTARAGANVLTF
TGTGCCAGCAGCACTGGGACAGCCAGGGCTGGGGCCAACGTCCTGACTTTC